One and the same sample provided the 17 T cell receptor beta chains below, sequenced in a study of technical replicates of blood from a handful of donors. Generated by immunoSEQ multiplex PCR, the TCRdb table keeps only in-frame clones and is missing some. The table shows about 59,000 clones, with more than 95% occurring only once. Material for sequencing was T cells isolated from PBMCs. The receptor source for this set is a human donor in good health.

CDR3 residues: CASIQQGRANNEQFF. Written as DNA, the CDR3 is TGTGCCAGCATCCAACAGGGAAGGGCTAACAATGAGCAGTTCTTC. This chain joins TRBV27 and TRBJ2-1, with a possible D match to TRBD1 (6 bases). V was pared by 7 bases and J by 5 bases, with 18 bases between. The germline V gene has CDR1 MNHEY and CDR2 SMNVEV (reference sequence). The CDR3 has 15 residues.

This chain links TRBV28 with TRBJ2-7; 16 bases match TRBD2. The V and J ends lost 3 bases and 8 bases, in that order; junction bases with no gene match: 13. Germline-derived CDR1 and CDR2 are MDHEN and SYDVKM. This CDR3 is 18 amino acids long. The CDR3: CASSLERGTSGRAKQQYF. The CDR3 DNA reads TGTGCCAGCAGTTTGGAGAGGGGGACTAGCGGGAGGGCCAAGCAGCAGTACTTC.

V gene TRBV11-2 combines with J gene TRBJ1-1, with D unresolved. V was pared by 0 bases and J by 0 bases, with 8 bases between. Germline CDR1 reads SGHAT; CDR2 reads FQNNGV. This CDR3 has 15 residues. The CDR3 loop reads CASSLDQFMNTEAFF. The CDR3 nucleotides read TGTGCCAGCAGCTTAGATCAGTTCATGAACACTGAAGCTTTCTTT.

The chain is built from TRBV6-5 and TRBJ1-2; D gene ambiguous. This CDR3 region has 14 residues. The ends were cut back, 0 bases at V and 0 bases at J, with 5 bases in the middle. CDR1 and CDR2 from the germline V gene are MNHEY and SVGAGI. The CDR3 region is CASSYSATNYGYTF. The CDR3 nucleotides read TGTGCCAGCAGTTACTCAGCAACTAACTATGGCTACACCTTC.

CDR3 DNA sequence: TGTGCCATCAAGGCGGACAGTAACTATGGCTACACCTTC. This gives the protein CAIKADSNYGYTF. V usage is TRBV10-3 and J usage is TRBJ1-2; D might be TRBD1 (6 bases). From germline, CDR1 is ENHRY and CDR2 SYGVKD. V was shortened by 7 bases and J by 1 base, with 10 bases between the two germline ends. The CDR3 totals 13 residues.

The chain couples TRBV19 to TRBJ2-3; 15 bases map to TRBD2. The CDR3 covers 18 residues. Germline assignment: CDR1 LNHDA and CDR2 SQIVND (reference sequence). V lost 4 bases, J lost 1 base, and 6 bases stayed unmatched. In DNA, the CDR3 is TGTGCCAGTAGTACCCGGACTAGCGGGGGGGCAGGCACAGATACGCAGTATTTT. This codes for CASSTRTSGGAGTDTQYF.

V usage is TRBV7-8 and J usage is TRBJ1-1; 7 bases align to TRBD1. The CDR3 is 20 residues long. Germline V gene sequence: CDR1 SGHVS, CDR2 FQNEAQ. Unmatched junction bases numbered 21, after V lost 5 bases and J lost 0 bases. CDR3: CASSPYSTGTAETLNTEAFF. The CDR3 nucleotides read TGTGCCAGCAGCCCCTACTCAACCGGGACAGCCGAAACTCTGAACACTGAAGCTTTCTTT.

The gene calls are TRBV10-3 and TRBJ2-1; 7 positions match TRBD2. CDR3 length: 14 amino acids. Germline V gene data show CDR1 as ENHRY and CDR2 as SYGVKD. The junction had 6 bases not matched to a gene; V was cut back by 3 bases and J by 7 bases. This chain's CDR3 is CAISDSDGRNEQFF. As DNA, the CDR3 is TGTGCCATCAGTGATTCCGACGGGAGGAATGAGCAGTTCTTC.

V gene TRBV27 combines with J gene TRBJ1-2; no definite D call. From germline, CDR1 is MNHEY and CDR2 SMNVEV (reference sequence). The CDR3 is 13 amino acids. Trimming removed 2 bases from V and 1 base from J, with 5 bases in between. CDR3 sequence reads: CASSLEGNYGYTF. The CDR3 bases are TGTGCCAGCAGTTTAGAGGGTAACTATGGCTACACCTTC.

V is TRBV19 and J is TRBJ1-1, with D perhaps matching TRBD1 (5 bases). The CDR3 is 13 amino acids. CDR1 and CDR2 (germline): LNHDA, SQIVND (reference sequence). The ends were cut back, 3 bases at V and 6 bases at J, with 11 bases in the middle. The CDR3 DNA reads TGTGCCAGTAGTATTCGGGGAGGGGCTGAAGCTTTCTTT. It codes for CASSIRGGAEAFF.

The chain combines TRBV25-1 with TRBJ2-7; weak D call: TRBD1 (7 bases). V lost 4 bases and J 0 bases, leaving 10 bases between the germline ends. The CDR3 covers 14 residues. Germline assignment: CDR1 MGHDK and CDR2 SYGVNS. CDR3 nucleotide sequence: TGTGCCAGCAGTGGCGGGGACAGCTCCTACGAGCAGTACTTC. Its translation is CASSGGDSSYEQYF.

J is TRBJ2-1 and V is TRBV4-1; 9 bases align to TRBD2. Germline lookup yields CDR1 MGHRA and CDR2 YSYEKL. The CDR3 contains 17 residues. J was trimmed by 7 bases and V by 0 bases; bases with no gene match: 10. The CDR3 region has the DNA TGCGCCAGCAGCCAAGATAGCGGGAGAATTGGTGGGAATGAGCAGTTCTTC. Residues: CASSQDSGRIGGNEQFF.

The V gene is TRBV4-1, the J gene TRBJ2-7; 10 bases map to TRBD2. This CDR3 is built from 18 residues. Unmatched junction bases numbered 11, after V lost 3 bases and J lost 0 bases. Germline V gene lookup returns CDR1 MGHRA and CDR2 YSYEKL. This chain's CDR3 is CASSQVFVSGGSSYEQYF. The CDR3 bases are TGCGCCAGCAGCCAGGTCTTCGTTAGCGGGGGGAGCTCCTACGAGCAGTACTTC.

The rearrangement uses TRBV29-1 and TRBJ1-2, with D unresolved. This CDR3 is built from 12 residues. From germline, CDR1 is SQVTM and CDR2 ANQGSEA. V was shortened by 5 bases and J by 3 bases, with 10 bases between the two germline ends. The chain's CDR3 is CSVPEDYYGYTF. As DNA, the CDR3 is TGCAGCGTTCCCGAGGATTACTATGGCTACACCTTC.

This chain joins TRBV15 and TRBJ2-7; D gene uncertain. CDR1 and CDR2 (germline): LNHNV, YYDKDF (reference sequence). This CDR3 comprises 14 residues. Trimming removed 1 base from V and 0 bases from J, with 7 bases in between. The CDR3 here is CATSRGGDSYEQYF. The CDR3 DNA follows: TGTGCCACCAGCAGAGGAGGAGACTCCTACGAGCAGTACTTC.

The J gene is TRBJ1-1, the V gene TRBV2; a possible D gene is TRBD1 (6 bases). Trimming left V 8 bases short and J 3 bases short, with 13 bases between. Germline values: CDR1 SNHLY, CDR2 FYNNEI. The CDR3 runs to 13 residues. This CDR3 reads CASGGAAYTEAFF. CDR3 nucleotide sequence: TGTGCCAGCGGGGGGGCAGCCTACACTGAAGCTTTCTTT.

This clone has only one observation. The V and J genes are TRBV27 and TRBJ2-7; D unresolved. CDR3 size: 13 residues. Germline CDR1 is MNHEY and CDR2 is SMNVEV (reference sequence). Deletions cut 6 bases from V and 3 bases from J, with 12 bases between. CDR3 in amino acids: CASSPYHGYEQYF. In DNA, the CDR3 is TGTGCCAGCAGCCCCTATCACGGCTACGAGCAGTACTTC.